These 22 T cell receptor beta chains came from one sample sequenced in a study of shared clonotypes between healthy human individuals. This table comes from immunoSEQ multiplex PCR, and its TCRdb copy is limited to in-frame clones, with some not included. The repertoire holds 2 million or so clones, with over 85% as singletons. Sequencing used naive CD4+ T cells sorted from blood. Subset in this sample: CD45RA+ positively selected. Every receptor here comes from a man between 18 and 29 years old in good health.

The CDR3, as DNA: TGTGCCATCGGGACGGGAGAGGGAACCCTCCACTTT. The encoded protein is CAIGTGEGTLHF. The J gene is TRBJ1-6, the V gene TRBV10-3, with a possible D match to TRBD1 (5 bases). The CDR3 has 12 residues. The V and J ends lost 8 bases and 14 bases respectively, with 16 bases between them. CDR1 and CDR2 from the germline V gene are ENHRY and SYGVKD.

This chain joins TRBV2 and TRBJ2-1; 7 bases align to TRBD1. V was clipped by 6 bases and J by 9 bases; unmatched bases: 11. CDR1 SNHLY and CDR2 FYNNEI come from the germline V gene. CDR3 size: 14 residues. CDR3 sequence reads: CASRQGSLTGEQFF. CDR3 sequence (DNA): TGTGCCAGCAGACAGGGGAGTCTTACGGGTGAGCAGTTCTTC.

Concerning this clone: The sample contains more than one DNA sequence encoding this CDR3. The chain joins TRBV6-5 to TRBJ2-7; D gene uncertain. This CDR3 spans 11 amino acids. Trimming removed 2 bases from V and 4 bases from J, with 3 bases in between. Germline-derived CDR1 and CDR2 are MNHEY and SVGAGI. The CDR3 bases are TGTGCCAGCAGTTACCGATACGAGCAGTACTTC. It codes for CASSYRYEQYF.

The chain employs TRBV7-8 and TRBJ2-2; TRBD1 matches at 11 bases. The junction had 3 bases not matched to a gene; V was cut back by 3 bases and J by 0 bases. The CDR3 is made up of 17 amino acids. CDR1 SGHVS and CDR2 FQNEAQ come from the germline V gene. As DNA, the CDR3 is TGTGCCAGCAGCTTGCCGGGACAGGGGGCGAACACCGGGGAGCTGTTTTTT. It translates to CASSLPGQGANTGELFF.

The chain links TRBV5-4 to TRBJ2-2; 13 bases agree with TRBD2. Germline V CDR1 and CDR2: SGHNT, YYREEE (reference sequence). V lost 2 bases and J lost 7; bases outside the gene matches: 8. CDR3 length: 17 residues. The CDR3 DNA reads as TGTGCCAGCAGCTTACCGGGACTAGCGGGAAGAGGCGGGGAGCTGTTTTTT. Translation: CASSLPGLAGRGGELFF.

As regards this clone: The same CDR3 can be traced to other DNA sequences in this sample. The rearrangement links TRBV5-1 to TRBJ1-1; possibly TRBD1 for D (5 bases). The germline V and J ends were trimmed by 2 bases and 2 bases, with 10 bases remaining between them. The CDR3 sequence is 14 residues long. Germline loops: CDR1 SGHRS, CDR2 YFSETQ. This CDR3 reads CASSLTDSNTEAFF. The CDR3 DNA reads as TGCGCCAGCAGCTTAACCGACAGCAACACTGAAGCTTTCTTT.

This clone was counted between two and nine times. The chain employs TRBV4-3 and TRBJ2-7; D call uncertain. The length of the CDR3 is 13 residues. V was trimmed by 2 bases and J by 2 bases, leaving 7 bases between them. The germline CDR1 and CDR2 sequences are LGHNA and YSLEER. The CDR3 DNA reads as TGCGCCAGCAGCCAACCCACGGCCTACGAGCAGTACTTC. Translating it yields CASSQPTAYEQYF.

This clone was seen a few times. V and J are TRBV10-1 and TRBJ2-1; 7 bases map to TRBD1. Looked up from germline, CDR1 is WNHNN and CDR2 is SYGVQD (reference sequence). CDR3 length: 13 residues. V shed 4 bases, J shed 7 bases, and the junction held 4 bases outside the gene matches. In nucleotides, the CDR3 is TGCGCCAGCAGTGTGACACAGGGGAATGAGCAGTTCTTC. Amino acids: CASSVTQGNEQFF.

The chain joins TRBV5-4 to TRBJ2-3; 12 positions agree with TRBD2. Germline-derived CDR1 and CDR2 are SGHNT and YYREEE (reference sequence). The CDR3 sequence is 16 residues long. Trimming cost V 5 bases and J 8 bases; bases outside gene matches: 12. This CDR3 is CASRPDLAGGPGTQYF. CDR3 sequence (DNA): TGTGCCAGCAGACCCGATCTAGCGGGAGGGCCTGGTACGCAGTATTTT.

The chain joins TRBV27 to TRBJ2-5, with 13 bases lining up with TRBD2. The V gene end was trimmed by 2 bases and the J gene end by 5 bases; junction bases not matched to a gene: 17. Germline V gives CDR1 MNHEY, CDR2 SMNVEV (reference sequence). This CDR3 comprises 20 residues. CDR3 bases: TGTGCCAGCAGTTTAGCCCCCCCCCTACTAGCGGGAGGGCCTCGGGAGACCCAGTACTTC. Residues: CASSLAPPLLAGGPRETQYF.

The chain links TRBV5-1 to TRBJ2-5, with 8 bases aligning to TRBD1. This CDR3 is built from 15 residues. CDR1 SGHRS and CDR2 YFSETQ come from the germline V gene. V was clipped by 4 bases and J by 5 bases; unmatched bases: 10. The CDR3 sequence is CASSISGTGWETQYF. The DNA of the CDR3 is TGCGCCAGCAGCATCTCCGGGACAGGATGGGAGACCCAGTACTTC.

Comments on this clone: This CDR3 is also generated by other DNA sequences in the sample. V and J are TRBV11-2 and TRBJ2-3, with D unclear. CDR3 length: 15 residues. The V and J ends lost 3 bases and 0 bases respectively, with 10 bases between them. In germline, CDR1 is SGHAT, CDR2 FQNNGV. The CDR3 region has the DNA TGTGCCAGCAGCTTGGGCAGAGCTAGCACAGATACGCAGTATTTT. This encodes CASSLGRASTDTQYF.

The V and J genes are TRBV19 and TRBJ2-5; unclear D gene. CDR3 length: 13 amino acids. In germline, CDR1 is LNHDA, CDR2 SQIVND (reference sequence). V lost 4 bases to trimming and J lost 1 base, with 7 bases between them. Written as DNA, the CDR3 is TGTGCCAGTAGTACACGGATCCAAGAGACCCAGTACTTC. Its protein is CASSTRIQETQYF.

The chain combines TRBV21-1 with TRBJ2-5; TRBD1 is taken as the D call from the table, unchecked against the DNA. TRBV21-1 is given as a pseudogene. This CDR3 is built from 16 residues. This CDR3 is CASSYPGQFPQETQYF. CDR3 in DNA: TGTGCCAGCTCCTATCCGGGACAATTCCCCCAAGAGACCCAGTACTTC.

The chain uses TRBV21-1 and TRBJ2-5; TRBD2, the table's D call, lacks a check against the DNA. TRBV21-1 is recorded as a pseudogene. This CDR3 contains 13 residues. CDR3 sequence (DNA): TGTGCCAGCAAATCGGGGAGGGAGTGGACCCAGTACTTC. This codes for CASKSGREWTQYF.

This clone was counted between two and nine times. In the same sample, other DNA sequences code for this CDR3. The chain has TRBV5-1 and TRBJ2-7; D unclear. The CDR3 covers 14 residues. V was trimmed by 0 bases and J by 0 bases, leaving 7 bases between them. CDR1 is SGHRS, CDR2 YFSETQ, per germline. This CDR3 reads CASSLVVSSYEQYF. The DNA of the CDR3 is TGCGCCAGCAGCTTGGTAGTCAGCTCCTACGAGCAGTACTTC.

This clone turned up a few times. This chain uses TRBV7-9 with TRBJ1-2; D might be TRBD1 (6 bases). V lost 3 bases and J 3 bases, leaving 8 bases between the germline ends. This CDR3 spans 13 amino acids. CDR1 and CDR2 from the germline V gene are SEHNR and FQNEAQ (reference sequence). Written as DNA, the CDR3 is TGTGCCAGCAGCTTGGACAGCTACTATGGCTACACCTTC. This translates into CASSLDSYYGYTF.

The chain is built from TRBV6-5 and TRBJ1-1; D may be TRBD1 (6 bases). Per the germline V gene, CDR1 is MNHEY and CDR2 is SVGAGI. Trimming took 9 bases from V and 0 from J, leaving 14 bases between them. This CDR3 is built from 14 residues. Written as DNA, the CDR3 is TGTGCCAGTAAACCGGGACACATGAACACTGAAGCTTTCTTT. It yields the protein CASKPGHMNTEAFF.

This chain joins TRBV5-1 and TRBJ2-1, with D perhaps TRBD1 or TRBD2 (5 bases each). V lost 4 bases and J 4 bases, leaving 9 bases between the germline ends. The germline gives CDR1 SGHRS, CDR2 YFSETQ. The CDR3 consists of 13 residues. Here the CDR3 DNA reads TGCGCCAGCAGCCGGGACGCGTACAATGAGCAGTTCTTC. The encoded protein is CASSRDAYNEQFF.

The chain is built from TRBV29-1 and TRBJ2-7; D not certain. In germline, CDR1 is SQVTM, CDR2 ANQGSEA. CDR3 size: 12 residues. V lost 6 bases to trimming and J lost 2 bases, with 11 bases between them. The CDR3 DNA reads as TGCAGCGTCCAGACCGCGACCTACGAGCAGTACTTC. The encoded protein is CSVQTATYEQYF.

The V call is TRBV11-2, the J call TRBJ2-7; D possibly corresponds to TRBD1 (5 bases). Germline V lookup: CDR1 SGHAT, CDR2 FQNNGV. With 5 bases removed from V and 4 bases from J, the gap between germline ends came to 12 bases. The CDR3 sequence is 13 residues long. CDR3: CASSPDSIYEQYF. CDR3 nucleotide sequence: TGTGCCAGCAGCCCCGACAGCATTTACGAGCAGTACTTC.

This chain uses TRBV7-2 with TRBJ2-2; D gene ambiguous. CDR3 length: 13 amino acids. V lost 5 bases, J lost 6 bases, and 10 bases lay in between. Germline lookup yields CDR1 SGHTA and CDR2 FQGNSA. CDR3 sequence: CASSPHGAGELFF. The DNA of the CDR3 is TGTGCCAGCAGCCCCCACGGCGCCGGGGAGCTGTTTTTT.